The rows below give T cell receptor beta chains drawn from one sample of a study of CD8+ T cells in alopecia areata. Using immunoSEQ multiplex PCR, the repertoire was profiled, and TCRdb retains in-frame clones only, with some absent. The sample lists approximately 100,000 clones, around 50% occurring once. The sequenced material came from CD4+ T cells sorted from blood. The receptors stem from a human donor in good health. Each CDR3 is given with its conserved first and last residue. D genes are given only for firm matches. Part of the rows lack a size; the others show once, few, many or a class for expanded clones.

J gene	V gene	D gene	clone size	CDR3 DNA	CDR3 protein
TRBJ2-3	TRBV11-2	-	many	TGTGCCAGCAGCTTAGATAGAAATACGCAGTATTTT	CASSLDRNTQYF
TRBJ1-5	TRBV7-3	TRBD1	-	TGTGCCAGCAGCTTGGGACAGGGAGGACAGCCCCAGCATTTT	CASSLGQGGQPQHF
TRBJ1-5	TRBV5-1	-	-	TGCGCCAGCAGCTGGGTGACAGATAGCAATCAGCCCCAGCATTTT	CASSWVTDSNQPQHF
TRBJ1-2	TRBV7-9	-	-	TGTGCCAGCAGCTACATCGATCGGCTTTATGGCTACACCTTC	CASSYIDRLYGYTF
TRBJ1-6	TRBV30	-	-	TGTGCCTGGAGAGTCGCGGTCTATTCACCCCTCCACTTT	CAWRVAVYSPLHF
TRBJ2-3	TRBV30	TRBD2	few	TGTGCCTGGACTAGCGGGGGGGTAGGCACAGATACGCAGTATTTT	CAWTSGGVGTDTQYF
TRBJ2-7	TRBV29-1	-	-	TGCAGCGGTGGGTCGGGTCTGAGCTACGAGCAGTACTTC	CSGGSGLSYEQYF
TRBJ2-3	TRBV4-3	TRBD1	-	TGCGCCAGCAGCCTAGGACAGGGCGCAGATACGCAGTATTTT	CASSLGQGADTQYF
TRBJ1-1	TRBV29-1	-	-	TGCAGCGTTGTTCGGTACACTGAAGCTTTCTTT	CSVVRYTEAFF
TRBJ2-3	TRBV4-1	TRBD1	once	TGCGCCAGCAGCCAAGATTGGAGTCGGACAGGGGGGGCAGATACGCAGTATTTT	CASSQDWSRTGGADTQYF
TRBJ1-2	TRBV6-5	-	-	TGTGCCAGCAGTTACTCGGGGAGCTCGGCTGGCTACACCTTC	CASSYSGSSAGYTF
TRBJ1-1	TRBV10-3	TRBD1	-	TGTGCCATCAGTGCGGAACAGGGGGCGCGGACTGAAGCTTTCTTT	CAISAEQGARTEAFF
TRBJ2-3	TRBV5-1	TRBD2	once	TGCGCCAGCAGCCAACTAGCGGGGGCAGTCACAGATACGCAGTATTTT	CASSQLAGAVTDTQYF
TRBJ2-5	TRBV2	-	-	TGTGCCAGCACAACCCAAGAGACCCAGTACTTC	CASTTQETQYF
TRBJ1-1	TRBV29-1	-	-	TGCAGCGTGCGGCAGGTGAACACTGAAGCTTTCTTT	CSVRQVNTEAFF
TRBJ1-5	TRBV29-1	TRBD1	-	TGCAGCGTCCGGGACAGGGGGCCCAATCAGCCCCAGCATTTT	CSVRDRGPNQPQHF
TRBJ2-7	TRBV5-6	-	-	TGTGCCAGCAACAAACAGCCCAGCGAGCAGTACTTC	CASNKQPSEQYF
TRBJ2-2	TRBV30	TRBD1	few	TGTGCCTGGAGTCGACAGGGGAGCGGGGAGCTGTTTTTT	CAWSRQGSGELFF
TRBJ2-5	TRBV2	-	few	TGTGCCAGCTCTTCAGGGACGGGGGAGACCCAGTACTTC	CASSSGTGETQYF
TRBJ2-3	TRBV30	TRBD2	few	TGTGCCTGGAGTGTACCGGGACTAGCGGCTAGCACAGATACGCAGTATTTT	CAWSVPGLAASTDTQYF
TRBJ2-3	TRBV10-3	TRBD2	few	TGTGCCATCAGATCGGGACTAGCGGGGGGGCCAGATACGCAGTATTTT	CAIRSGLAGGPDTQYF
TRBJ2-7	TRBV29-1	-	-	TGCAGCGTTGAAACCCAGGTCGAGCAGTACTTC	CSVETQVEQYF
TRBJ2-3	TRBV2	-	-	TGTGCCAGCACCCGACAGGGAGGAAGAACGCAGTATTTT	CASTRQGGRTQYF
TRBJ2-5	TRBV15	-	-	TGTGCCACCAGCCGCAGCAAAGAGACCCAGTACTTC	CATSRSKETQYF
TRBJ2-1	TRBV4-3	-	few	TGCGCCAGCAGCCAAGCATTGAGGGTACCCCCCAATGAGCAGTTCTTC	CASSQALRVPPNEQFF
TRBJ2-1	TRBV4-2	-	-	TGTGCCAGCAGCCAGGGGAAAATCTCCTACAATGAGCAGTTCTTC	CASSQGKISYNEQFF
TRBJ1-2	TRBV29-1	-	-	TGCAGCGTTGGGTCTGGTACTAACTATGGCTACACCTTC	CSVGSGTNYGYTF
TRBJ2-5	TRBV6-1	TRBD2	once	TGTGCCAGCACACCGTCTAGCGGAGTCCAAGAGACCCAGTACTTC	CASTPSSGVQETQYF
TRBJ1-6	TRBV14	-	few	TGTGCCAGCAGCCAAGATAACGTTTATTCACCCCTCCACTTT	CASSQDNVYSPLHF
TRBJ1-5	TRBV4-1	-	-	TGCGCCAGCAGCCAAGATCAAGACAGACCTGAGGGTAGCAATCAGCCCCAGCATTTT	CASSQDQDRPEGSNQPQHF
TRBJ2-5	TRBV7-2	-	-	TGTGCCAGCAGCGAGAACTTGGGAGAGACCCAGTACTTC	CASSENLGETQYF
TRBJ2-5	TRBV4-1	-	-	TGCGCCAGCAGCCAACTGAGGGGGCAAGAGACCCAGTACTTC	CASSQLRGQETQYF
TRBJ2-2	TRBV6-5	-	-	TGTGCCAGCAGCCGGGTAAACACCGGGGAGCTGTTTTTT	CASSRVNTGELFF
TRBJ2-2	TRBV7-2	TRBD2	-	TGTGCCAGCAGACCCGGCGGGCGGGGGGGCGGCACCGGGGAGCTGTTTTTT	CASRPGGRGGGTGELFF
TRBJ1-3	TRBV29-1	-	-	TGCAGCGTTGTCCTCGGGGGAACTGGAAACACCATATATTTT	CSVVLGGTGNTIYF
TRBJ1-4	TRBV27	-	-	TGTGCCACTTCGGGGGCAGGGACTAATGAAAAACTGTTTTTT	CATSGAGTNEKLFF
TRBJ1-2	TRBV27	-	few	TGTGCCAGCAGTTTCATGGGGGCTAACTATGGCTACACCTTC	CASSFMGANYGYTF
TRBJ1-5	TRBV4-2	-	-	TGTGCCAGCAGCCAAGAAAAGTCGGGGCACCAGCCCCAGCATTTT	CASSQEKSGHQPQHF
TRBJ2-2	TRBV5-1	-	-	TGCGCCAGCAGCGCCCATAGCGGACTAAACACCGGGGAGCTGTTTTTT	CASSAHSGLNTGELFF
TRBJ2-4	TRBV29-1	-	few	TGCAGCTCCGCCGTCGGGACCGATGGGGACATTCAGTACTTC	CSSAVGTDGDIQYF
TRBJ2-5	TRBV7-7	-	-	TGTGCTAGCAGTCAAACCCTCACGGAGCGAGAGACCCAGTACTTC	CASSQTLTERETQYF
TRBJ2-1	TRBV4-1	-	few	TGCGCCAGCAGCCAATTGGACATTCTCTCCTACAATGAGCAGTTCTTC	CASSQLDILSYNEQFF
TRBJ1-2	TRBV29-1	-	-	TGCAGCGTTGGAGGGGTCATCAATCCTGGCTACACCTTC	CSVGGVINPGYTF
TRBJ1-3	TRBV7-6	-	-	TGTGCCAGCAGCATCAAGACGGACACTGGAAACACCATATATTTT	CASSIKTDTGNTIYF
TRBJ2-7	TRBV28	TRBD1	-	TGTGCCAGCAGACCACAGGGGGCGAGCTCCTACGAGCAGTACTTC	CASRPQGASSYEQYF
TRBJ1-2	TRBV5-4	-	-	TGTGCCAGCAGCTGGGGTACTGGGAACTATGGCTACACCTTC	CASSWGTGNYGYTF
TRBJ1-1	TRBV2	TRBD1	-	TGTGCCAGCAGTGATCGGGACAGGGGTACTGAAGCTTTCTTT	CASSDRDRGTEAFF
TRBJ1-1	TRBV5-6	-	once	TGTGCCAGCAGTTTGGGGGACGTCACTGAAGCTTTCTTT	CASSLGDVTEAFF
TRBJ2-5	TRBV29-1	-	-	TGCAGCGTTGAAGGTCGCCTACACCAAGAGACCCAGTACTTC	CSVEGRLHQETQYF
TRBJ2-1	TRBV4-2	-	-	TGTGCCAGCAGCCAAGATCTGGCTTACAGCTCCTACAATGAGCAGTTCTTC	CASSQDLAYSSYNEQFF
TRBJ2-3	TRBV29-1	-	-	TGCAGCGTTGAATTGGGGGCCGGGGGAGATACGCAGTATTTT	CSVELGAGGDTQYF